Listed here are 10 T cell receptor beta chains from one sample, sequenced in a study of OX40 agonist ivuxolimab in advanced cancers. Generated by immunoSEQ multiplex PCR, the TCRdb table keeps only in-frame clones and is missing some. The table records 94,000 or so clones, approximately 84% of them present only once. This specimen consisted of CD4+ or CD8+ T cells sorted from blood, obtained in a trial of the OX40 agonist ivuxolimab. The origin of the receptors is an adult with an advanced solid tumor such as melanoma, head and neck, liver or kidney cancer.

This clone appeared once. This chain joins TRBV11-2 and TRBJ2-2; the D gene is possibly TRBD2 (6 bases). Per germline, CDR1 SGHAT and CDR2 FQNNGV. This CDR3 has 14 amino acids. Deletions cut 10 bases from V and 8 bases from J, with 20 bases between. In DNA form, the CDR3 reads TGTGCCACTCGCGGGATAGCTAAGTGGGGGGAGCTGTTTTTT. Its protein is CATRGIAKWGELFF.

This clone was counted a few times. This chain links TRBV9 with TRBJ2-7, with D possibly being TRBD2 (5 bases). Trimming pared 4 bases from V and 0 bases from J, leaving 11 bases between. The CDR3 covers 14 residues. CDR1 and CDR2 (germline): SGDLS, YYNGEE. CDR3 nucleotide sequence: TGTGCCAGCAGCCCGCCCGGGATCTCCTACGAGCAGTACTTC. The encoded protein is CASSPPGISYEQYF. The complete variable domain, with remaining parts taken from reference TRBV9 and TRBJ2-7, reads DSGVTQTPKHLITATGQRVTLRCSPRSGDLSVYWYQQSLDQGLQFLIQYYNGEERAKGNILERFSAQQFPDLHSELNLSSLELGDSALYFCASSPPGISYEQYFGPGTRLTVT.

The chain joins TRBV5-6 to TRBJ2-3; TRBD2 matches at 9 bases. Germline V gene data show CDR1 as SGHDT and CDR2 as YYEEEE. The V and J ends lost 3 bases and 2 bases, in that order; junction bases with no gene match: 7. The CDR3 spans 16 residues. CDR3: CASSSATSGFTDTQYF. The DNA for the CDR3 is TGTGCCAGCAGCTCGGCGACTAGCGGTTTCACAGATACGCAGTATTTT.

The V and J genes are TRBV15 and TRBJ1-6; 7 positions match TRBD1. V was pared by 3 bases and J by 4 bases, with 3 bases of the junction left unmatched. Germline CDR1 LNHNV, CDR2 YYDKDF (reference sequence). CDR3 length: 15 amino acids. CDR3 sequence: CATSRRDRYNSPLHF. CDR3 DNA sequence: TGTGCCACCAGCAGGCGGGACAGATATAATTCACCCCTCCACTTT.

This chain connects TRBV7-9 to TRBJ2-5; D unclear. The J call may be incorrect, as the DNA end agrees better with TRBJ2-7. CDR1 is SEHNR and CDR2 is FQNEAQ in the germline V gene (reference sequence). CDR3 length: 12 amino acids. CDR3 bases: TGTGCCAGCAGCTTAAGGAGCTACGAGCAGTACTTC. Translating gives CASSLRSYEQYF.

The gene calls are TRBV6-1 and TRBJ1-1; D unresolved. V shed 2 bases and J shed 1 base, with 11 bases lying between them. This CDR3 spans 15 amino acids. Germline V CDR1 and CDR2: MNHNS, SASEGT. This CDR3 reads CASSEWVERNTEAFF. CDR3 coding DNA: TGTGCCAGCAGTGAATGGGTAGAGAGGAACACTGAAGCTTTCTTT.

The V and J genes are TRBV6-6 and TRBJ2-3; TRBD2 might be the D (5 bases). Germline CDR1 reads MNHNY; CDR2 reads SVGAGI (reference sequence). The CDR3 contains 14 residues. V was clipped by 5 bases and J by 3 bases, with 12 bases between them. This CDR3 reads CASSLRTLTDTQYF. CDR3 nucleotides: TGTGCCAGCAGTCTGCGGACTCTTACAGATACGCAGTATTTT.

This clone was counted a single time. This sequence joins TRBV6-1 and TRBJ1-2; D remains ambiguous. The CDR3 runs 13 residues. Germline V lookup: CDR1 MNHNS, CDR2 SASEGT. The V gene lost 3 bases and the J gene lost 4 bases, with 9 bases spanning the gap. The CDR3 nucleotides read TGTGCCAGCAGTGATGACCCAGGCTATGGCTACACCTTC. Translation gives CASSDDPGYGYTF.

This clone was recorded once. The chain recombines TRBV5-6 with TRBJ2-7; 8 nucleotides align to TRBD1. The length of the CDR3 is 17 residues. J gave up 2 bases and V 0 bases, and 10 bases lay outside the gene matches. Germline V CDR1 and CDR2: SGHDT, YYEEEE. The CDR3 DNA is TGTGCCAGCAGCTTGGCTATTGGACAGGGAAGGACCTACGAGCAGTACTTC. Its protein is CASSLAIGQGRTYEQYF.

The V and J genes are TRBV6-5 and TRBJ1-1, with D uncertain. Trimming stripped 2 bases from V and 1 base from J, with 2 bases between. Germline CDR1 is MNHEY and CDR2 is SVGAGI. This CDR3 is 12 amino acids long. This chain's CDR3 is CASSYQNTEAFF. DNA for the CDR3: TGTGCCAGCAGTTACCAGAACACTGAAGCTTTCTTT.